This T cell receptor beta chain appears in the sequencing data of a study of CD8+ T cells in alopecia areata. There are a few counts of this clone. RNA, once extracted, was reverse transcribed into cDNA for use as the sequencing template. Profiling relied on immunoSEQ multiplex PCR, and the TCRdb table lists in-frame clones only, not all of them. The sample shows 90,000 to 150,000 clones, about two fifths of them seen only once. The CDR3 is 15 residues long. Germline CDR1 reads SNHLY; CDR2 reads FYNNEI. V gave up 5 bases and J gave up 6 bases, with 19 bases separating them. The specimen was CD4+ T cells sorted from blood. This TCR came from a human donor with alopecia areata. V and J are TRBV2 and TRBJ1-2, with a possible D match to TRBD1 (5 bases). In nucleotides, the CDR3 is TGTGCCAGCAGTCCCTATCGGACACTCACTCATGGCTACACCTTC. Translation gives CASSPYRTLTHGYTF.